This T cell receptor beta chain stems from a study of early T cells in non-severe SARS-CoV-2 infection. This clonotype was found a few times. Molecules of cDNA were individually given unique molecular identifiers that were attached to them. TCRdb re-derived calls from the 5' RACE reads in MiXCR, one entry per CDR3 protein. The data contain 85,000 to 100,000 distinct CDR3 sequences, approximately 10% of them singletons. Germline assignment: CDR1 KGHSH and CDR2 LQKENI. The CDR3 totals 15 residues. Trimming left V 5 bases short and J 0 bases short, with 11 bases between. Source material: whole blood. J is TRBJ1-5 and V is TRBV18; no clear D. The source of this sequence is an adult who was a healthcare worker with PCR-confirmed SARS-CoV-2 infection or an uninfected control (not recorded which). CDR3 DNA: TGTGCCAGCTCAGCGGACGGAGTTAGCAATCAGCCCCAGCATTTT. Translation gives CASSADGVSNQPQHF.